This note documents a single T cell receptor beta chain sequence. What it binds is not known. The sample originates from a study of early T cells in non-severe SARS-CoV-2 infection. Study as a whole: Chains from this unsorted whole-blood bulk RNA could not be paired. General study findings and limits: Anti-spike CD8 responses were favored by VDJdb matching, which missed private and CD4 specificities.

Losses at the gene ends were 0 bases for V and 4 bases for J; bases not matched to a gene: 6. CDR1 and CDR2 from the germline V gene are SGHRS and YFSETQ. This CDR3 is 15 amino acids long. Individually, cDNA molecules had unique molecular identifiers attached to them. One entry per CDR3 protein, called by TCRdb with MiXCR from the 5' RACE reads. The sample comprises 45,000 or so distinct CDR3 sequences, under 7.5% of which are singletons, and 7% to 10% rests with the top ten. This chain links TRBV5-1 with TRBJ2-7, with 8 bases that match TRBD1. The TCR sequence derives from an adult who was a healthcare worker with PCR-confirmed SARS-CoV-2 infection or an uninfected control (not recorded which). The sample was whole blood. DNA of the CDR3: TGCGCCAGCAGCTTGGCGACAGGGGATACTTACGAGCAGTACTTC. It specifies CASSLATGDTYEQYF.